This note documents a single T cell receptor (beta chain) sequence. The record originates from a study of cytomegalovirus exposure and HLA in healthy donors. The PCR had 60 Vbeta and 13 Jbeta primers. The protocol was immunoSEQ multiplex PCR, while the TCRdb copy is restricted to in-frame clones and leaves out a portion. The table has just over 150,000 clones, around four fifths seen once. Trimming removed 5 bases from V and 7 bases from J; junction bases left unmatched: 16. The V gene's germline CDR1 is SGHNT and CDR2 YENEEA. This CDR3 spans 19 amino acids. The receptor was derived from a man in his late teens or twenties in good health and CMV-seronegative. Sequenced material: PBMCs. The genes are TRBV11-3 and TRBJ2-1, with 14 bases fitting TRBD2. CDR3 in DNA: TGTGCCAGCAGCCGAGTAGGGACTAGCGGGGGCCCTTCCCTGAATGAGCAGTTCTTC. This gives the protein CASSRVGTSGGPSLNEQFF.